This is a list of T cell receptor beta chains from one sample in a study of blood T cells in healthy people across ages. TCRdb called the 5' RACE reads again in MiXCR, with one record for every CDR3 protein. The sample carries about 930,000 distinct CDR3 sequences, under 35% recorded once. The same data also went into a second study, on T cells of mothers and their children.

Sequencing used blood. The receptors come from a woman between 35 and 50 years old in good health. The CDR3 runs from the conserved cysteine through the conserved F or W. Each record gives: D gene, J gene, clone size, V gene, CDR3 DNA, CDR3 protein. The D gene is left open where the match is weak. Size is stated for part of the rows, as once, few or many counts, or as a class when the clone is expanded.

-	TRBJ1-6	once	TRBV5-1	TGCGCCAGCAGCTGGGAGGGCTATAATTCACCCCTCCACTTT	CASSWEGYNSPLHF
-	TRBJ2-1	few	TRBV24-1	TGTGCCACCAGTGATTGGGAAAATGAGCAGTTCTTC	CATSDWENEQFF
-	TRBJ1-3	few	TRBV28	TGTGCCAGCAGGCAAGACGGATCCTCTGGAAACACCATATATTTT	CASRQDGSSGNTIYF
TRBD1	TRBJ1-2	few	TRBV9	TGTGCCAGCAGCGGACGACCGGACAGGTCTAACTATGGCTACACCTTC	CASSGRPDRSNYGYTF
-	TRBJ1-1	-	TRBV4-3	TGCGCCAGCAGCCAAGCGGTCAGGAACACTGAAGCTTTCTTT	CASSQAVRNTEAFF
TRBD2	TRBJ2-7	many	TRBV29-1	TGCAGCGTTGAAGATCGAGTGGGCGCGGGGGTCCCCTACGAGCAGTACTTC	CSVEDRVGAGVPYEQYF
TRBD1	TRBJ2-1	-	TRBV5-1	TGCGTCAGCAGCCAGGGGGCTTACTACAATGAGCAGTTCTTC	CVSSQGAYYNEQFF
-	TRBJ1-2	many	TRBV28	TGTGCCAGCAGTTTATTCCAGGGGAACTATGGCTACACCTTC	CASSLFQGNYGYTF
TRBD1	TRBJ1-5	-	TRBV30	TGTGCCTGGAGTGCCGGGACAGGGGCGCCCAGCAATCAGCCCCAGCATTTT	CAWSAGTGAPSNQPQHF
-	TRBJ2-2	-	TRBV10-3	TGTGCCATCAGTGAGACCGCAGGGCAAACCGGGGAGCTGTTTTTT	CAISETAGQTGELFF
-	TRBJ2-7	-	TRBV28	TGTGCCAGCAGTTTCATCCGGCTCACCCAGGACCGGTACGAGCAGTACTTC	CASSFIRLTQDRYEQYF
-	TRBJ2-3	few	TRBV28	TGTGCCAGCAACCACCGGACAGACCTTACAGATACGCAGTATTTT	CASNHRTDLTDTQYF
TRBD2	TRBJ2-1	-	TRBV3-1	TGTGCCAGCAGCCCGACTAGCCAATGGGATGAGCAGTTCTTC	CASSPTSQWDEQFF
-	TRBJ1-1	-	TRBV12-3/TRBV12-4	TGTGCCAGCAGGCAACATCAAGAAGCTTTCTTT	CASRQHQEAFF
TRBD1	TRBJ1-1	few	TRBV9	TGTGCCAGCAGCGTAGCTCCGGGGACAGGCACTGAAGCTTTCTTT	CASSVAPGTGTEAFF
TRBD2	TRBJ2-3	many	TRBV9	TGTGCCAGCAGCCCGCGGACTAGCCATTACACAGATACGCAGTATTTT	CASSPRTSHYTDTQYF
-	TRBJ2-3	-	TRBV27	TGTGCCAGCAGTGCCTTTAGTCCTTCTAATAGGGGAGATACGCAGTATTTT	CASSAFSPSNRGDTQYF
-	TRBJ2-3	-	TRBV12-3/TRBV12-4	TGTGCCAGCAGTGACCAACTGAGAGCAGATACGCAGTATTTT	CASSDQLRADTQYF
-	TRBJ2-3	-	TRBV7-2	TGTGCCAGCAGCCAAACGCCGACTGGAGCTAGCACAGATACGCAGTATTTT	CASSQTPTGASTDTQYF
-	TRBJ1-2	-	TRBV28	TGTGCCAGCAGCATTAAGCAGCTCTATGGCTACACCTTC	CASSIKQLYGYTF
TRBD1	TRBJ1-1	few	TRBV6-2/TRBV6-3	TGTGCCAGCAGTTCCACAGCACAGGGGCGGGGTCGCACTGAAGCTTTCTTT	CASSSTAQGRGRTEAFF
-	TRBJ2-2	-	TRBV6-6	TGTGCCAGCAGTTACTCGGACACGAACACCGGGGAGCTGGTTTTT	CASSYSDTNTGELVF
-	TRBJ2-5	-	TRBV29-1	TGCAGCGTTGAGACTTCGCACGCTCCTGAGCGGCAGTACTTC	CSVETSHAPERQYF
-	TRBJ1-6	many	TRBV11-2	TGTGCCAGCAGCTTAGGGGGATATAATTCACCCCTCCACTTT	CASSLGGYNSPLHF
-	TRBJ1-4	few	TRBV28	TGTGCCAGCAGCGCCTTATGGGCAACTAATGAAAAACTGTTTTTT	CASSALWATNEKLFF
TRBD1	TRBJ2-7	many	TRBV27	TGTGCCAGCAGTTCTCCGGGACAGGCGTCCTACGAGCAGTACTTC	CASSSPGQASYEQYF
-	TRBJ2-3	few	TRBV28	TGTGCCAGCAGTGTTACCAGAGGGGGAACAGATACGCAGTATTTT	CASSVTRGGTDTQYF
-	TRBJ2-3	-	TRBV5-1	TGCGCCAGCAGCTTGGAGGACCCTATTTCGGTAGATACGCAGTATTTT	CASSLEDPISVDTQYF
TRBD1	TRBJ2-3	once	TRBV28	TGTGCCAGCAGAGGCACACAGGGGGCCGACACAGATACGCAGTATTTT	CASRGTQGADTDTQYF
-	TRBJ1-2	few	TRBV18	TGTGCCAGCTCACCTACCCTCTACTATGGCTACACCTTC	CASSPTLYYGYTF
-	TRBJ2-1	few	TRBV2	TGTGCGTCTGCGATGGGGAGCTCCTACAATGAGCAGTTCTTC	CASAMGSSYNEQFF
-	TRBJ1-1	-	TRBV29-1	TGCAGCACACCGCAGGGAATTGGTGAAGCTTTCTTT	CSTPQGIGEAFF
-	TRBJ2-1	-	TRBV6-2/TRBV6-3	TGTGCCAGCAGTTACCGGGTCCCTCTTCTTACGTTCAATGAGCAGTTCTTC	CASSYRVPLLTFNEQFF
-	TRBJ2-3	-	TRBV12-3/TRBV12-4	TGTGCCAGCAGTTTTGTGATAGATACGCAGTATTTT	CASSFVIDTQYF
-	TRBJ1-2	few	TRBV30	TGTGCCTGGAGTGTACAGCTCTATGGCTACACCTTC	CAWSVQLYGYTF
TRBD2	TRBJ2-1	few	TRBV6-5	TGTGCCAGCAGTTACAGGATCGGGACTAGCGGGGGGGGCAAGATATTTCGTGAGCAGTTCTTC	CASSYRIGTSGGGKIFREQFF
-	TRBJ1-2	few	TRBV12-3/TRBV12-4	TGTGCCAGCAGTTTTTCCGGGGGGTCCATCCGGTACTATGGCTACACCTTC	CASSFSGGSIRYYGYTF
-	TRBJ2-4	-	TRBV2	TGTGCCAGCAGTGAGGAGAGGGCCCTGTACAATGAGCAGTACTTC	CASSEERALYNEQYF
TRBD1	TRBJ1-5	-	TRBV20-1	TGCAGTGCTTCGGGGACAGGGGTGGAGTGGAGCAATCAGCCCCAGCATTTT	CSASGTGVEWSNQPQHF
-	TRBJ1-2	-	TRBV11-2	TGTGCCAGCAGCTTTGGTGGGGGAGGGGTTCGGCTTGCTGGCTACACCTTC	CASSFGGGGVRLAGYTF
-	TRBJ2-5	few	TRBV4-3	TGCGCCAGCAGCCAAGTTAGGTCGGGTCTAGAGACCCAGTACTTC	CASSQVRSGLETQYF
TRBD1	TRBJ1-2	-	TRBV7-2	TGTGCCAGCAGCATCGATTCAGGGGGAAGGGGCTACACCTTC	CASSIDSGGRGYTF
-	TRBJ1-6	-	TRBV4-2	TGTGCCAGCAGCCAAGAAGGGCAGAAGAATTCACCCCTCCACTTT	CASSQEGQKNSPLHF
TRBD2	TRBJ2-3	few	TRBV28	TGTGCCAGCAGGACTAGCGGGGGACCCTTTTCTACCACAGATACGCAGTATTTT	CASRTSGGPFSTTDTQYF
TRBD1	TRBJ2-7	few	TRBV28	TGTGCCAGCAGTACCGACAGGGCGGTCAGGAGCTCCTACGAGCAGTACTTC	CASSTDRAVRSSYEQYF
-	TRBJ2-7	-	TRBV20-1	TGCAGTGCTAGATTACAGGGATGGGAGCAGTACTTC	CSARLQGWEQYF
-	TRBJ2-3	few	TRBV6-1	TGTGCCAGCAGTGAAAATGAACAGAGGACGCAGTATTTT	CASSENEQRTQYF
TRBD1	TRBJ1-5	few	TRBV9	TGTGCCAGCAGCACAACAGGGGAAATCCAGCCCCAGCATTTT	CASSTTGEIQPQHF
-	TRBJ2-1	many	TRBV4-2	TGTGCCAGCAGCCAAGACCAGACCTCCGGCAATGAGCAGTTCTTC	CASSQDQTSGNEQFF
TRBD1	TRBJ2-2	few	TRBV28	TGTGCCAGCAGTTTATTGCGGACAGGGAACACCGGGGAGTTGTTTTTT	CASSLLRTGNTGELFF
-	TRBJ1-6	-	TRBV7-2	TGTGCCAGCAGCTTCGGGATCTCCTATAATTCACCCCTCCACTTT	CASSFGISYNSPLHF
-	TRBJ1-2	many	TRBV2	TGTGCCAGCAGTGAAGACCGAAATACCGGTGGCTACACCTTC	CASSEDRNTGGYTF
-	TRBJ1-1	-	TRBV10-3	TGTGCCATCAGTGGGGAAGGGGGAATTGGCACTGAAGCTTTCTTT	CAISGEGGIGTEAFF